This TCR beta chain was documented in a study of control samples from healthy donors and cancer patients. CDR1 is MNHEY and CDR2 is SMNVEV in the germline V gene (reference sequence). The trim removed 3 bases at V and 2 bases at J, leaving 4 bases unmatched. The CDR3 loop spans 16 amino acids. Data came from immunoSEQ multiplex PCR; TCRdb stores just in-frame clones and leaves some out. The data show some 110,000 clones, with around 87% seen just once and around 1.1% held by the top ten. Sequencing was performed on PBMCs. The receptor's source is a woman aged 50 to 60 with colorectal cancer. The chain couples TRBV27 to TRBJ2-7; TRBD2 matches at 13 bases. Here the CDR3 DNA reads TGTGCCAGCAGTTTGGGACTAGCGGGACCTCCCTACGAGCAGTACTTC. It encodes CASSLGLAGPPYEQYF.